This TCR beta chain is from a study of PD-L1 blockade in urothelial cancer. Overall study context: Starting in about 2014, patients were given atezolizumab (1,200 mg intravenously every 3 weeks).

Germline assignment: CDR1 LNHDA and CDR2 SQIVND (reference sequence). V dropped 5 bases and J dropped 7 bases, with 12 bases sitting between them. The length of the CDR3 is 12 residues. Time point given: pretreatment peripheral blood. Spike-ins of synthetic TCR analog templates went into each PCR. The assay was immunoSEQ multiplex PCR, and TCRdb's table has in-frame clones only and misses some. The sample has more than 55,000 clones, roughly 76% seen once. The sample was PBMCs, taken around atezolizumab (anti-PD-L1) treatment. The chain joins TRBV19 to TRBJ2-7, with D uncertain. The clonotype was recovered from a man aged 70 or older with urothelial cancer. CDR3 amino acids: CASSSLGREQYF. The CDR3 region has the DNA TGTGCCAGTAGTTCCCTGGGCCGGGAGCAGTACTTC.